These 30 T cell receptor beta chains were sequenced from one sample in a study of regulatory T cells in long-lasting Graves disease. According to the study, TCR beta libraries were built with iRepertoire HTBI primers and CDR3-region Arm-PCR. TCRdb re-analysed the multiplex PCR reads in MiXCR, keeping a single row per CDR3 protein. The sample includes 400,000 to 600,000 distinct CDR3 sequences, roughly 21% of them seen just once. The time point denotes: persistent/refractory GD, antithyroid drugs over 5 years with positive TRAb. Following extraction of RNA from PBMCs, that RNA was used to make the TCR library. Here the sequenced sample was peripheral blood mononuclear cells (PBMCs), taken when the disease was refractory, from a patient treated with antithyroid drugs. Every receptor here comes from a female donor with Graves disease.

About this clonotype: Compared with germline, one end of the junction differs, possibly owing to a read error. The chain uses TRBV2 and TRBJ2-7; 7 bases are a match to TRBD1. This CDR3 contains 14 residues. CDR1 SNHLY and CDR2 FYNNEI come from the germline V gene. The CDR3 here is CTSRGQEAQGEQYF. CDR3 coding DNA: TGTACCAGCAGAGGACAGGAGGCACAGGGCGAGCAGTACTTC.

This clonotype was detected many times. V gene TRBV19 combines with J gene TRBJ1-4; no clear D gene. The germline V and J ends were trimmed by 7 bases and 5 bases, with 20 bases remaining between them. Germline V gene lookup returns CDR1 LNHDA and CDR2 SQIVND (reference sequence). The CDR3 totals 16 residues. DNA for the CDR3: TGTGCCAGTACCACCCGTCGCGGGCAGGCGAATGAAAAACTGTTTTTT. Translation: CASTTRRGQANEKLFF.

This clonotype was seen at least ten times. The rearrangement joins TRBV7-2 to TRBJ1-5; the D is unclear. Germline-derived CDR1 and CDR2 are SGHTA and FQGNSA. This CDR3 spans 15 amino acids. Trimming removed 2 bases at V and 1 base at J, with 9 bases between. CDR3 nucleotide sequence: TGTGCCAGCAGCTTACTGGACGGGAGCAATCAGCCCCAGCATTTT. It translates to CASSLLDGSNQPQHF.

The chain combines TRBV7-9 with TRBJ1-2; D may be TRBD1 (5 bases). CDR1 SEHNR and CDR2 FQNEAQ come from the germline V gene (reference sequence). The V end lost 4 bases, the J end lost 7 bases, and 16 bases lay between the germline ends. This CDR3 spans 14 amino acids. CDR3 coding DNA: TGTGCCAGCAGCTCACGACAGTTTACTCGTGGCTACACCTTC. Translating gives CASSSRQFTRGYTF.

This clonotype appeared a few times. The genes are TRBV6-5 and TRBJ2-7; D is possibly TRBD2 (5 bases). Germline-derived CDR1 and CDR2 are MNHEY and SVGAGI. V was clipped by 4 bases and J by 9 bases, with 13 bases between them. The CDR3 loop spans 12 amino acids. The CDR3: CASSSTGFGQYF. The CDR3 DNA reads as TGTGCCAGCAGTTCCACGGGGTTCGGGCAGTACTTC.

V usage is TRBV14 and J usage is TRBJ1-5; D gene unclear. The germline V gene encodes CDR1 SGHDN and CDR2 FVKESK. This CDR3 has 14 amino acids. V was cut by 8 bases and J by 7 bases, with 18 bases left in between. CDR3 sequence (DNA): TGTGCCAGCGAGGGAAGAGGGTATACACAGCCCCAGCATTTT. Its translation is CASEGRGYTQPQHF. The full variable domain, with the rest looked up from reference TRBV14 and TRBJ1-5, is EAGVTQFPSHSVIEKGQTVTLRCDPISGHDNLYWYRRVMGKEIKFLLHFVKESKQDESGMPNNRFLAERTGGTYSTLKVQPAELEDSGVYFCASEGRGYTQPQHFGDGTRLSIL.

This clonotype was seen a handful of times. The chain recombines TRBV3-1 with TRBJ1-5, with D hard to call. The CDR3 is made up of 15 amino acids. Germline V gene data show CDR1 as LGHDT and CDR2 as YNNKEL (reference sequence). Trimming removed 6 bases at V and 0 bases at J, with 12 bases between. The CDR3 nucleotides read TGTGCCAGCAGTCCGACAATGAATAGCAATCAGCCCCAGCATTTT. Translation: CASSPTMNSNQPQHF. Supplemented by reference TRBV3-1 and TRBJ1-5, the full variable domain reads DTAVSQTPKYLVTQMGNDKSIKCEQNLGHDTMYWYKQDSKKFLKIMFSYNNKELIINETVPNRFSPKSPDKAHLNLHINSLELGDSAVYFCASSPTMNSNQPQHFGDGTRLSIL.

As regards this clonotype: This is likely a read error, given that the CDR3 carries no conserved phenylalanine or tryptophan at its end. The chain carries TRBV20-1 and TRBJ1-6; D unclear. The V end lost 0 bases, the J end lost 8 bases, and 11 bases lay between the germline ends. Germline V gene lookup returns CDR1 DFQATT and CDR2 SNEGSKA (reference sequence). CDR3 length equals 14 residues. CDR3 bases: TGCAGTGCTAGAGATTTGGGCCATGATTCACCCCTCCACCTT. Its translation: CSARDLGHDSPLHL.

This clonotype was recorded at least ten times. As DNA, the CDR3 is TGTGCCAGCATGACAGTTCCGGCGAACACTGAAGCTTTCTTT. Its translation: CASMTVPANTEAFF. The chain employs TRBV2 and TRBJ1-1, with a tentative D call TRBD1 (5 bases). The CDR3 contains 14 residues. V shed 7 bases and J shed 1 base, with 13 bases lying between them. Germline-derived CDR1 and CDR2 are SNHLY and FYNNEI.

Turning to this clonotype: A much larger clone is a single base away; this may be a read error. The rearrangement links TRBV28 to TRBJ2-7, with 8 nucleotides matching TRBD2. The CDR3 is made up of 15 amino acids. Germline V lookup: CDR1 MDHEN, CDR2 SYDVKM. CDR3 amino acids: CASSSGGGESYGQYF. The CDR3 DNA is TGTGCCAGCTCCTCCGGGGGGGGGGAATCCTACGGGCAGTACTTC.

This clonotype was found a few times. The chain carries TRBV19 and TRBJ2-5, with TRBD1 identical over 7 bases. Germline CDR1 and CDR2: LNHDA and SQIVND (reference sequence). The V segment lost 5 bases and the J segment 1 base; nucleotides outside the gene matches: 7. The CDR3 contains 15 residues. CDR3 residues: CASSALTGIQETQYF. In DNA form, the CDR3 reads TGTGCCAGTAGTGCCTTGACAGGGATCCAAGAGACCCAGTACTTC.

This clonotype was picked up many times. The chain employs TRBV28 and TRBJ1-2; TRBD1 agrees at 9 bases. Per the germline V gene, CDR1 is MDHEN and CDR2 is SYDVKM. The CDR3 is 14 amino acids. Unmatched junction bases numbered 5, after V lost 1 base and J lost 8 bases. The CDR3: CASSLSGTGKGYTF. As DNA, the CDR3 is TGTGCCAGCAGTTTATCCGGGACAGGGAAAGGCTACACCTTC.

At least ten counts were recorded for this clonotype. The chain has TRBV28 and TRBJ2-7, with D maybe TRBD2 (6 bases). Germline CDR1 is MDHEN and CDR2 is SYDVKM. Deletions cut 6 bases from V and 2 bases from J, with 14 bases between. This CDR3 region has 14 residues. CDR3 coding DNA: TGTGCCAGCAGCCCGGGTCGGGGGACCTACGAGCAGTACTTC. This sequence encodes CASSPGRGTYEQYF. The full variable domain, completed using reference TRBV28 and TRBJ2-7, is DVKVTQSSRYLVKRTGEKVFLECVQDMDHENMFWYRQDPGLGLRLIYFSYDVKMKEKGDIPEGYSVSREKKERFSLILESASTNQTSMYLCASSPGRGTYEQYFGPGTRLTVT.

This clonotype has just a few counts. The chain couples TRBV14 to TRBJ2-7; 11 bases line up with TRBD2. The V gene end was trimmed by 4 bases and the J gene end by 5 bases; junction bases not matched to a gene: 7. This CDR3 has 15 amino acids. The germline gives CDR1 SGHDN, CDR2 FVKESK. DNA of the CDR3: TGTGCCAGCAGCCGGCTTACTAGCGGGAGCCACGAGCAGTACTTC. Protein product: CASSRLTSGSHEQYF. Supplemented by reference TRBV14 and TRBJ2-7, the full variable domain reads EAGVTQFPSHSVIEKGQTVTLRCDPISGHDNLYWYRRVMGKEIKFLLHFVKESKQDESGMPNNRFLAERTGGTYSTLKVQPAELEDSGVYFCASSRLTSGSHEQYFGPGTRLTVT.

This clonotype was recorded a few times. The gene calls are TRBV5-1 and TRBJ2-7, with no clear D. The V end lost 2 bases, the J end lost 0 bases, and 12 bases lay between the germline ends. This CDR3 is 15 amino acids long. Germline-derived CDR1 and CDR2 are SGHRS and YFSETQ. CDR3 residues: CASSFAPGPSYEQYF. For the CDR3, the DNA is TGCGCCAGCAGCTTTGCCCCCGGGCCCTCCTACGAGCAGTACTTC.

This clonotype was recorded at least ten times. This sequence joins TRBV2 and TRBJ1-2; TRBD1 agrees at 7 bases. V shed 7 bases, J shed 2 bases, and the junction held 1 base outside the gene matches. Germline V gene sequence: CDR1 SNHLY, CDR2 FYNNEI. The CDR3 spans 12 residues. The CDR3 loop is CASTTGNYGYTF. CDR3 DNA sequence: TGTGCCAGCACGACAGGGAACTATGGCTACACCTTC.

This clonotype was observed many times. The chain carries TRBV12-3 or TRBV12-4 and TRBJ1-1; D is unresolved. Trimming stripped 5 bases from V and 6 bases from J, with 10 bases between. This CDR3 is built from 12 residues. In DNA, the CDR3 is TGTGCCAGCAGTGGACGGACCGCTGAAGCTTTCTTT. Translation gives CASSGRTAEAFF.

On this clonotype itself: Being one base from a much bigger clone, this may be a read error. The chain is built from TRBV12-3 or TRBV12-4 and TRBJ2-5; TRBD1 aligns across 7 bases. CDR3 length equals 16 residues. CDR3 region: CASSRSDRAGSETEYF. The CDR3 DNA follows: TGTGCCAGCAGTCGGAGCGACAGGGCGGGTTCGGAGACCGAGTACTTC.

A few counts support this clonotype. The chain is built from TRBV7-2 and TRBJ1-5; D perhaps matches TRBD1 (6 bases). The length of the CDR3 is 16 residues. The germline V gene encodes CDR1 SGHTA and CDR2 FQGNSA. V lost 0 bases, J lost 5 bases, and 14 bases lay in between. DNA for the CDR3: TGTGCCAGCAGCTTAGCGTCGGGACACCTTGATCAGCCCCAGCATTTT. It specifies CASSLASGHLDQPQHF.

This clonotype was picked up many times. The chain joins TRBV28 to TRBJ1-1; TRBD1 agrees at 7 bases. The CDR3 consists of 13 residues. V shed 5 bases, J shed 11 bases, and the junction held 11 bases outside the gene matches. In germline, CDR1 is MDHEN, CDR2 SYDVKM. CDR3 bases: TGTGCCAGCAGTGAAAGGGGGCAATCCAGGGCTTTCTTT. Its translation is CASSERGQSRAFF. Using reference TRBV28 and TRBJ1-1 for the parts outside the CDR3, the full variable domain is DVKVTQSSRYLVKRTGEKVFLECVQDMDHENMFWYRQDPGLGLRLIYFSYDVKMKEKGDIPEGYSVSREKKERFSLILESASTNQTSMYLCASSERGQSRAFFGQGTRLTVV.

The chain links TRBV27 to TRBJ2-7; 8 bases fit TRBD1. Unmatched junction bases numbered 9, after V lost 7 bases and J lost 4 bases. The CDR3 extends over 14 amino acids. CDR1 and CDR2 from the germline V gene are MNHEY and SMNVEV (reference sequence). CDR3 in amino acids: CASTPGRGHYEQYF. The CDR3, as DNA: TGTGCCAGCACCCCTGGCAGGGGGCATTACGAGCAGTACTTC.

This clonotype was counted many times. V is TRBV28 and J is TRBJ1-1, with 7 bases identical to TRBD1. Losses at the gene ends were 1 base for V and 4 bases for J; bases not matched to a gene: 3. This CDR3 spans 14 amino acids. Germline CDR1 and CDR2: MDHEN and SYDVKM. The CDR3 DNA reads TGTGCCAGCAGTTTATTGGCAGGGGGCACTGAAGCTTTCTTT. Its protein is CASSLLAGGTEAFF.

In this sample, this clonotype turned up a few times. The chain recombines TRBV28 with TRBJ2-7; D gene uncertain. V was clipped by 6 bases and J by 0 bases, with 12 bases between them. The CDR3 consists of 14 residues. Germline V gene sequence: CDR1 MDHEN, CDR2 SYDVKM. The CDR3 sequence: CASRAHGSSYEQYF. CDR3 coding DNA: TGTGCCAGCAGAGCTCACGGAAGCTCCTACGAGCAGTACTTC.

To note about this clonotype: A clone one base away is much larger, so this may be a read error. This likely comes from a read error, as the CDR3 has no conserved phenylalanine or tryptophan at its end. The chain has TRBV6-2 or TRBV6-3 and TRBJ2-2, with 10 bases matching TRBD2. Germline lookup yields CDR1 MNHEY and CDR2 SVGEGT. The CDR3 sequence is 15 residues long. The V and J ends lost 5 bases and 7 bases, in that order; junction bases with no gene match: 7. CDR3 nucleotides: TGTGCCAGCAGTCACCGACTAGCGGGTAACGGGGAGCTGTTTCTT. It encodes CASSHRLAGNGELFL.

This clonotype appeared a few times. The J gene is TRBJ2-6, the V gene TRBV9; 8 bases align to TRBD2. The germline gives CDR1 SGDLS, CDR2 YYNGEE. This CDR3 has 20 amino acids. J gave up 0 bases and V 4 bases, and 15 bases lay outside the gene matches. The CDR3 sequence is CASSSPGAGGSSSGANVLTF. CDR3 DNA sequence: TGTGCCAGCAGCTCCCCCGGGGCGGGGGGCTCCAGCTCTGGGGCCAACGTCCTGACTTTC.

In its sample, this clonotype was seen a few times. The J gene is TRBJ1-5, the V gene TRBV10-2; no definite D call. The V end was cut by 3 bases, the J end by 7 bases, with 10 bases between. This CDR3 is 13 amino acids long. Germline V CDR1 and CDR2: WSHSY, SAAADI. The CDR3 DNA follows: TGCGCCAGCAGTGAATCAGTGTGGCAGCCCCAGCATTTT. Protein: CASSESVWQPQHF.

At least ten counts were recorded for this clonotype. The J gene is TRBJ1-1, the V gene TRBV12-3 or TRBV12-4; D is unresolved. There are 14 residues in the CDR3. The ends were cut back, 6 bases at V and 1 base at J, with 12 bases in the middle. DNA of the CDR3: TGTGCCAGCAGCTCCGAGGACGGGAACACTGAAGCTTTCTTT. Translation gives CASSSEDGNTEAFF.

Note on this clonotype: With only one base between it and a far larger clone, this is likely a read error. This chain links TRBV12-3 or TRBV12-4 with TRBJ2-4; a possible D gene is TRBD1 (5 bases). The J call is uncertain, as TRBJ2-5 better fits the DNA end. The CDR3 sequence is 15 residues long. CDR3 coding DNA: TGTGCCAGCAGTTTAGGACAGTTCGACCGAGAGACCCAGTACTTC. This codes for CASSLGQFDRETQYF.

The chain couples TRBV11-2 to TRBJ2-1, with TRBD1 as a possible D gene (6 bases). Germline values: CDR1 SGHAT, CDR2 FQNNGV. Trimming took 0 bases from V and 5 from J, leaving 8 bases between them. The CDR3 loop spans 14 amino acids. This CDR3 reads CASSLEAGDNEQFF. CDR3 nucleotide sequence: TGTGCCAGCAGCTTAGAAGCAGGGGACAATGAGCAGTTCTTC.

This clonotype came up a few times. The rearrangement uses TRBV7-9 and TRBJ1-2; D is perhaps TRBD1 (6 bases). The V and J ends lost 5 bases and 2 bases respectively, with 12 bases between them. Looked up from germline, CDR1 is SEHNR and CDR2 is FQNEAQ (reference sequence). CDR3 size: 14 residues. The CDR3 DNA sequence: TGTGCCAGCAGCCCGTGGACAGTCAACTATGGCTACACCTTC. Amino acids: CASSPWTVNYGYTF.